This T cell receptor (beta chain) was sequenced during a study of somatic mutations in cytotoxic T cells in rheumatoid arthritis. V shed 1 base and J shed 7 bases, with 4 bases lying between them. Germline V lookup: CDR1 SNHLY, CDR2 FYNNEI. The CDR3 covers 12 residues. Remarks on this clone: The antigen is undetermined.

TCRdb's copy holds only in-frame clones and misses some; the assay was immunoSEQ multiplex PCR. The sample lists 18,000 or so clones, less than 85% occurring once. Points from the study as a whole: Statistically, CD8+ T-cell clonality was not significantly distinct between individuals with rheumatoid arthritis and age-matched healthy controls. Patients with a largest CD8+ clone exceeding 20% of CD8+ cells numbered about an eighth of the roughly 60.

Researchers isolated CD4+ and CD8+ cells by positive magnetic bead selection and then checked their purity by flow cytometry. The V gene is TRBV2, the J gene TRBJ1-4; D gene unclear. The receptor's source is a woman in her sixties or seventies in good health. The sequenced material came from CD8+ T cells sorted from blood. For the CDR3, the DNA is TGTGCCAGCAGTGAAGTTCGTGAAAAACTGTTTTTT. Translation gives CASSEVREKLFF.